A single sample gave rise to the 7 T cell receptor beta chains below, sequenced in a study of blood T cell repertoires in COVID-19. TCRdb keeps only in-frame clones here, not all; method: immunoSEQ multiplex PCR. Here the sample spans 150,000 to 200,000 clones, approximately 95% being singletons. The sequenced material came from peripheral blood. Source of these receptors: a woman aged 60 to 75 with COVID-19, enrolled during active disease.

With regard to this clone: The sample holds other DNA sequences that translate to the same CDR3. This sequence joins TRBV5-1 and TRBJ1-1; D uncertain. The CDR3 has 13 amino acids. CDR1 is SGHRS and CDR2 is YFSETQ in the germline V gene. V lost 0 bases and J 1 base, leaving 4 bases between the germline ends. The CDR3 loop reads CASSLGGNTEAFF. The CDR3 DNA is TGCGCCAGCAGCTTGGGAGGGAACACTGAAGCTTTCTTT.

The CDR3 DNA sequence: TGTGCCAGCTCACCACCGATCTTCGGGGGGAAGAGCAATCAGCCCCAGCATTTT. Residues: CASSPPIFGGKSNQPQHF. The chain is built from TRBV18 and TRBJ1-5, with D perhaps matching TRBD1 (5 bases). The CDR3 runs to 18 residues. The V gene's germline CDR1 is KGHSH and CDR2 LQKENI. Trimming shortened V by 0 bases and J by 1 base, and 16 bases separated the two germline ends.

There are a few counts of this clone. J is TRBJ2-2 and V is TRBV2; a possible D gene is TRBD2 (5 bases). Trimming removed 3 bases from V and 5 bases from J, with 13 bases in between. CDR1 SNHLY and CDR2 FYNNEI come from the germline V gene. The CDR3 has 15 residues. Here the CDR3 DNA reads TGTGCCAGCAGTGAGCTGAGGGCGAGAACCGGGGAGCTGTTTTTT. Its translation is CASSELRARTGELFF.

The genes are TRBV6-5 and TRBJ2-2; D remains unclear. V lost 7 bases, J lost 4 bases, and 10 bases lay in between. The CDR3 length is 13 residues. Germline CDR1 reads MNHEY; CDR2 reads SVGAGI. DNA of the CDR3: TGTGCCAGCATGAGAGTCGGCACCGGGGAGCTGTTTTTT. Its translation: CASMRVGTGELFF.

The rearrangement uses TRBV7-2 and TRBJ2-3; 8 nucleotides agree with TRBD2. In germline, CDR1 is SGHTA, CDR2 FQGNSA. The CDR3 loop spans 16 amino acids. J lost 2 bases, V lost 1 base, and 5 bases had no gene match. CDR3 sequence: CASSLVGGGFTDTQYF. The CDR3 DNA reads TGTGCCAGCAGCTTAGTAGGCGGGGGGTTCACAGATACGCAGTATTTT.

The chain uses TRBV11-2 and TRBJ1-2; D may be TRBD1 (5 bases). The germline V gene has CDR1 SGHAT and CDR2 FQNNGV. V was shortened by 1 base and J by 2 bases, with 14 bases between the two germline ends. CDR3 length: 16 residues. The CDR3 nucleotides are TGTGCCAGCAGCTTAGCGGGGGGGTTTAAAAACTATGGCTACACCTTC. Protein sequence: CASSLAGGFKNYGYTF.

J is TRBJ2-3 and V is TRBV10-3, with D uncertain. This CDR3 is built from 17 residues. Looked up from germline, CDR1 is ENHRY and CDR2 is SYGVKD. V gave up 0 bases and J gave up 0 bases, with 13 bases separating them. The CDR3 protein is CAISESSGPLSTDTQYF. The CDR3 bases are TGTGCCATCAGTGAGTCGTCAGGCCCCCTAAGCACAGATACGCAGTATTTT.